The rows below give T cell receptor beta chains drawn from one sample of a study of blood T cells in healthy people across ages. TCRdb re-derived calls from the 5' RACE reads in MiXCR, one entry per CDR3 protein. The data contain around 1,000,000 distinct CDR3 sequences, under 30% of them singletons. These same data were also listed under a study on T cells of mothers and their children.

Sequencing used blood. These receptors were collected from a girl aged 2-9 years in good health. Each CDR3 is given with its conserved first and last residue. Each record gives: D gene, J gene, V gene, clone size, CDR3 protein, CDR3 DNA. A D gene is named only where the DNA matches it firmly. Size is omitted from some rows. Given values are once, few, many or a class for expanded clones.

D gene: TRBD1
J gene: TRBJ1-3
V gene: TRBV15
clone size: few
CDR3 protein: CATSGDRGGSGNTIYF
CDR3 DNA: TGTGCCACCAGCGGTGACAGGGGAGGATCTGGAAACACCATATATTTT

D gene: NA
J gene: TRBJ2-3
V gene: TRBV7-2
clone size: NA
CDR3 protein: CASSSRTTLTDTQYF
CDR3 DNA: TGTGCCAGCAGCTCCCGGACAACTCTCACAGATACGCAGTATTTT

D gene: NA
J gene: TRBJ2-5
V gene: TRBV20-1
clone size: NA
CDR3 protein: CSVPRGPELGTQYF
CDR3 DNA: TGCAGTGTTCCCCGCGGCCCCGAACTGGGGACCCAGTACTTC

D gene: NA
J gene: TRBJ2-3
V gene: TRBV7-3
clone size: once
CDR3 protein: CASSSPAGTQYF
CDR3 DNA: TGTGCCAGCAGCTCCCCTGCCGGTACGCAGTATTTT

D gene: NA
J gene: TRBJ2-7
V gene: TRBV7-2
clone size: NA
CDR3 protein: CASSHGGSHEQYF
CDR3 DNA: TGTGCCAGCAGTCATGGAGGCAGCCACGAGCAGTACTTC

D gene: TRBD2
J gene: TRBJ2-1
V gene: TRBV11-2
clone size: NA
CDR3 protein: CASSLKREGPLNEQFF
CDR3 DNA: TGTGCCAGCAGCTTAAAGCGGGAGGGCCCTCTCAATGAGCAGTTCTTC

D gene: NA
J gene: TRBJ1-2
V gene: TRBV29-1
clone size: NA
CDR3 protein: CSVGSGEANYGYTF
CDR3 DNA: TGCAGCGTTGGCTCGGGGGAAGCTAACTATGGCTACACCTTC

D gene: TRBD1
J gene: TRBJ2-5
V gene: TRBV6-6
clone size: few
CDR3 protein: CASSRTGRGETQYF
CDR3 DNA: TGTGCCAGCAGTCGGACAGGAAGGGGAGAGACCCAGTACTTC

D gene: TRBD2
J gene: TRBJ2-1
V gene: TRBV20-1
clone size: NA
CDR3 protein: CSARATRNGGSRNEQFF
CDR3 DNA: TGCAGTGCTAGAGCCACCCGTAATGGCGGGAGTCGGAATGAGCAGTTCTTC

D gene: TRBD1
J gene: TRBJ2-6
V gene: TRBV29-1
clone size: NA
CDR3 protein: CSGGSGTGGSGANVLTF
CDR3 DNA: TGCAGCGGGGGATCCGGGACAGGGGGGTCTGGGGCCAACGTCCTGACTTTC

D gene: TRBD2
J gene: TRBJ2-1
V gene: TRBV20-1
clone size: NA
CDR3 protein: CSAKFTSGITYNEQFF
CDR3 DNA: TGCAGTGCCAAGTTTACTAGCGGGATTACGTACAATGAGCAGTTCTTC

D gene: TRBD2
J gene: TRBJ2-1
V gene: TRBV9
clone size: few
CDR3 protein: CASSPPGTNNEQFF
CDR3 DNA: TGTGCCAGCAGCCCCCCCGGGACTAACAATGAGCAGTTCTTC

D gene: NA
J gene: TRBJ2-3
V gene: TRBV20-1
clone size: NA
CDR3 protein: CSAPEQKSTDTQYF
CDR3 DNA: TGCAGTGCTCCCGAGCAGAAAAGCACAGATACGCAGTATTTT

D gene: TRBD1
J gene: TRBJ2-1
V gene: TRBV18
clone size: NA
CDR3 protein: CASARGLSYNEQFF
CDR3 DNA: TGTGCCAGCGCGAGGGGGCTGTCCTACAATGAGCAGTTCTTC

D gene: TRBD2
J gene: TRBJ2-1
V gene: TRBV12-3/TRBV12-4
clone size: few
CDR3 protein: CASSLEAGGGLDEQFF
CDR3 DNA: TGTGCCAGCAGTTTAGAAGCGGGAGGAGGTTTGGATGAGCAGTTCTTC

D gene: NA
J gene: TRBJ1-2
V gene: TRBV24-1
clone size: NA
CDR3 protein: CATEDRIYGYTF
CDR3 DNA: TGTGCCACAGAGGACAGAATCTATGGCTACACCTTC

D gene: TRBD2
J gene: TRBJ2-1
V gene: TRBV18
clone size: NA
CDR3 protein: CASSPDLGGRHEQFF
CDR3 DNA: TGTGCCAGCTCACCAGATTTAGGCGGGAGACATGAGCAGTTCTTC

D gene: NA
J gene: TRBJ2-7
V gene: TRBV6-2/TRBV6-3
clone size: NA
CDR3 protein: CASSYEVLGSYEQYF
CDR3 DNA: TGTGCCAGCAGTTACGAGGTCCTGGGCTCCTACGAGCAGTACTTC

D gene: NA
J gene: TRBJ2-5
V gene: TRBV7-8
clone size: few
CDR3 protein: CASGGSFGETQYF
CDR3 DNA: TGTGCCAGCGGTGGGTCGTTTGGAGAGACCCAGTACTTC

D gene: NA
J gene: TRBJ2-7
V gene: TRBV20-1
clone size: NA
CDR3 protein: CSAREPGGSGDEQYF
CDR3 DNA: TGCAGTGCTAGAGAGCCTGGAGGATCCGGGGACGAGCAGTACTTC

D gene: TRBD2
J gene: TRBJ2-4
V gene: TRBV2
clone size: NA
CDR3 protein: CASSETSGYRNIQYF
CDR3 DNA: TGTGCCAGCAGCGAGACTAGCGGTTACCGAAACATTCAGTACTTC

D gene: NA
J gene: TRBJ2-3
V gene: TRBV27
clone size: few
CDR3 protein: CASSLKEGIRVDGGFTDTQYF
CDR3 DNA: TGTGCCAGCAGTTTAAAGGAAGGGATACGTGTGGACGGCGGGTTCACAGATACGCAGTATTTT

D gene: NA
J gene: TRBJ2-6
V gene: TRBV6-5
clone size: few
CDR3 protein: CASSLADGANVLTF
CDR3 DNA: TGTGCCAGCAGCCTCGCGGACGGGGCCAACGTCCTGACTTTC

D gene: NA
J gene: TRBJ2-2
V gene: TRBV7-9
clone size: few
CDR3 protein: CASSFVEELFF
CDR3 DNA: TGTGCCAGCAGCTTCGTTGAGGAGCTGTTTTTT

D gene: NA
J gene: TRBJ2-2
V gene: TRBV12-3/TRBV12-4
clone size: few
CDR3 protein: CASSFVATGELFF
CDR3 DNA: TGTGCCAGCAGTTTTGTTGCAACCGGGGAGCTGTTTTTT

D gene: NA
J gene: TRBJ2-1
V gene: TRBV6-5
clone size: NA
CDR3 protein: CASSYRLAGRYNEQFF
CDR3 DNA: TGTGCCAGCAGTTACCGCCTAGCCGGGAGATACAATGAGCAGTTCTTC

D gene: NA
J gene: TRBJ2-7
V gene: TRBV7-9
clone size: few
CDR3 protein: CASSPRANSYEQYF
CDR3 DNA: TGTGCCAGCAGCCCTCGGGCCAACTCCTACGAGCAGTACTTC

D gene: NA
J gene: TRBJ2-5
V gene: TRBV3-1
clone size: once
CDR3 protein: CASCPPGALQETQYF
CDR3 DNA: TGTGCCAGCTGCCCCCCGGGGGCCCTACAAGAGACCCAGTACTTC